Sequencing of this TCR beta chain was carried out in a study of T cell repertoires in cytomegalovirus infection. The wider study: An indication of both CMV infection and matching HLA type came from public TCR beta signatures. Findings of the study overall: Ex vivo responses were dominated by HLA-C-restricted CMV-specific TCR beta clonotypes.

This clonotype was found a few times. What it recognizes is unknown. This CDR3 comprises 15 residues. Germline V gene data show CDR1 as DFQATT and CDR2 as SNEGSKA (reference sequence). V gave up 6 bases and J gave up 1 base, with 19 bases separating them. In TCRdb, the reads were re-called with MiXCR into one record per CDR3 protein. The sample shows approximately 500,000 distinct CDR3 sequences, about 11% of them seen only once. Sequences were obtained from PBMCs. The receptor's source is a human donor in good health (CMV status not recorded). Some clones in this sample may be carry-over from other donors' samples. The chain uses TRBV20-1 and TRBJ2-7, with D unclear. As DNA, the CDR3 is TGCAGTGCCCCGATATTGGCTCCCGATTCCTACGAGCAGTACTTC. Encoded protein: CSAPILAPDSYEQYF.